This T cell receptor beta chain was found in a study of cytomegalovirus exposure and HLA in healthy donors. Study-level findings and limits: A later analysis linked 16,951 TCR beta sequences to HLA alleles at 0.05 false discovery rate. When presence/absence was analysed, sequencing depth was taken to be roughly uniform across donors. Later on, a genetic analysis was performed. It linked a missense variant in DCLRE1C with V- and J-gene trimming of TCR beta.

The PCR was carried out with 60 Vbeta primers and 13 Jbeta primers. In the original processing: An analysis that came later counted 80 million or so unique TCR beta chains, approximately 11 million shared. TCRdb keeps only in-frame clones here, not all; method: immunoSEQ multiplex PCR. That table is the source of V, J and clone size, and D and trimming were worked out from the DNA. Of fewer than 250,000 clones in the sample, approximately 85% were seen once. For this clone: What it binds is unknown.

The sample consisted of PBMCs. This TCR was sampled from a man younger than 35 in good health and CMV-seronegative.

The DNA for the CDR3 is TGTGCCAGCAGTGGAACACTAGTAAGGGAGCAGTACTTC. Translating it yields CASSGTLVREQYF. This rearrangement joins TRBV27 to TRBJ2-5; a weak D match, TRBD2 (5 bases). The CDR3 is 13 amino acids. V was clipped by 5 bases and J by 11 bases, with 18 bases between them. Germline values: CDR1 MNHEY, CDR2 SMNVEV (reference sequence).